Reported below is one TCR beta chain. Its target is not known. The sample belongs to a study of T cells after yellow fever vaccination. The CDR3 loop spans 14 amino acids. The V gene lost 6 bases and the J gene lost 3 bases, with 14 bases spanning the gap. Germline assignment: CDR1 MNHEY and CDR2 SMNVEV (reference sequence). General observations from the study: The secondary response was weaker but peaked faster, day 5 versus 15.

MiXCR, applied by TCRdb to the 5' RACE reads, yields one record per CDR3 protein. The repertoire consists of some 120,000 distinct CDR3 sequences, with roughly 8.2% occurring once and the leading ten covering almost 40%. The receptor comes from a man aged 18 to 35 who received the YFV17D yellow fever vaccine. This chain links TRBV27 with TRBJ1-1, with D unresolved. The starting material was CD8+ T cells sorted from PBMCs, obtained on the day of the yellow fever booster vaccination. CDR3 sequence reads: CASSYAPGYTEAFF. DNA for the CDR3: TGTGCCAGCAGCTACGCGCCGGGATACACTGAAGCTTTCTTT.